These T cell receptor beta chains were read from a single sample in a study of post-analysis software for immune sequencing data. MiXCR was run by TCRdb on the PCR reads, yielding one entry per CDR3 protein. The table records about 760,000 distinct CDR3 sequences, 25% to 30% of them present only once. The sample taken for sequencing was blood. Receptor source: a girl aged 10-17 years with multiple sclerosis. Each CDR3 is given without its conserved first and last residue. Expanded clones are given a class, and other clones once, few, many or no size at all.

TRBJ1-3 | few | TRBV4-1 | ASSPQGSAGNTIY
TRBJ1-1 | . | TRBV10-2 | ASSELRRRAF
TRBJ2-1 | few | TRBV20-1 | SARSGVSPYNEQF
TRBJ1-1 | few | TRBV12-3/TRBV12-4 | ASSSRGGYLGHEAF
TRBJ2-5 | . | TRBV4-3 | ASSHTSGTGGSETQY
TRBJ2-7 | . | TRBV7-2 | ASSLGNSGSRWYVQY
TRBJ1-5 | . | TRBV7-2 | ASSLEGTGVNQPQH
TRBJ2-1 | . | TRBV7-8 | ASSLGTWKGYNEQF
TRBJ1-5 | . | TRBV27 | ASSSYTGGQPQH
TRBJ2-2 | . | TRBV27 | ASSSGFTGELF
TRBJ2-5 | many | TRBV3-1 | ASSPLPDRGRGTQY
TRBJ2-7 | few | TRBV7-2 | ASSQDPTGVSYEQY
. | . | TRBV27 | ASSPQGNSYEQY
TRBJ1-2 | few | TRBV20-1 | SASGLWSYT
TRBJ2-1 | few | TRBV27 | ASSSAGDEQF
TRBJ2-7 | once | TRBV3-1 | ASSAGPKQGIYEQY
TRBJ2-1 | few | TRBV3-1 | ASSQDMRGWDEQF
TRBJ1-6 | . | TRBV7-9 | ASRERTEGSPLH
TRBJ2-7 | . | TRBV28 | ASSSPGRRYEQY
TRBJ2-7 | . | TRBV5-1 | ASSPQGRDGEQY
TRBJ2-6 | few | TRBV29-1 | SVYRAGANVLT
TRBJ1-2 | . | TRBV27 | ASRHSTGANYGYT
TRBJ2-7 | few | TRBV12-5 | ASGLGPPRDPQY
TRBJ2-1 | few | TRBV4-3 | ASSQEWGQGGWF
TRBJ2-5 | . | TRBV28 | ASGGGRGSLSQY
TRBJ2-1 | many | TRBV20-1 | SATVRGTYNEQF